The following is a T cell receptor (beta chain) sequence with its context. The method was immunoSEQ multiplex PCR; TCRdb's version includes in-frame clones alone and lacks a portion of them. The sample lists under 65,000 clones, about 85% occurring once. The sample originates from a study of OX40 agonist ivuxolimab in advanced cancers. Study details: At around 83% male, the cohort had a mean age of 60 years, ranging from roughly 20 to 79. Participants could have had prior anti-PD-1, anti-PD-L1 or anti-CTLA-4 therapy, and around 40% had some.

With 8 bases removed from V and 4 bases from J, the gap between germline ends came to 18 bases. The CDR3 is 14 amino acids. CDR1 and CDR2 (germline): MNHNS, SASEGT. Specimen: CD4+ or CD8+ T cells sorted from blood, collected in a trial of the OX40 agonist ivuxolimab. The chain employs TRBV6-1 and TRBJ2-7, with D perhaps being TRBD1 or TRBD2 (5 bases each). This receptor was obtained from an adult with an advanced solid tumor such as melanoma, head and neck, liver or kidney cancer. CDR3 nucleotides: TGTGCCAGCTTTACCGGGACGGAACATTACGAGCAGTACTTC. As protein: CASFTGTEHYEQYF.